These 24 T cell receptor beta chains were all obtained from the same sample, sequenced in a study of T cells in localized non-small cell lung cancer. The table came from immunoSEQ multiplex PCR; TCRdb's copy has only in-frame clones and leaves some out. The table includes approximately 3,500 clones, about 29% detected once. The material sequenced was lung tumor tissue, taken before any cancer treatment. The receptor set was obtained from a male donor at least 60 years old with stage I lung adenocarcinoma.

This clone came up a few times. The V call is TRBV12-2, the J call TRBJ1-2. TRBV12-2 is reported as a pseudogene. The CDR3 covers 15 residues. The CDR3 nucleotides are TGTGCTAGCGGACTCCGGACGGCGCGAGACTATGGCTACACCTTC. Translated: CASGLRTARDYGYTF.

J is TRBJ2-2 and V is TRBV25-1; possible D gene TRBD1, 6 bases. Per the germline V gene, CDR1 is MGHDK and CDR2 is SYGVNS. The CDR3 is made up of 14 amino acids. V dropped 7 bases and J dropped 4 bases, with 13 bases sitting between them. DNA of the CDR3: TGTGCCAGCAAGAAGGACAGTTCCACCGGGGAGCTGTTTTTT. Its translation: CASKKDSSTGELFF.

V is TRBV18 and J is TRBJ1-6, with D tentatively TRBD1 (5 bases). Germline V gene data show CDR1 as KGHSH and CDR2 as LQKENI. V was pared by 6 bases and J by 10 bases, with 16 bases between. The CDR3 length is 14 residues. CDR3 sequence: CASSPGRWESPLHF. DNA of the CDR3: TGTGCCAGCTCCCCGGGACGGTGGGAGTCACCCCTCCACTTT.

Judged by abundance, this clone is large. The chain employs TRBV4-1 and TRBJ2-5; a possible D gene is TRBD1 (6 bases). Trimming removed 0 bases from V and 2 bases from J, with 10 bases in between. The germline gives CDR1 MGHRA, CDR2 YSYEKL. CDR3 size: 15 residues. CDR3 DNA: TGCGCCAGCAGCCAAGATAGAGGACAGCAAGAGACCCAGTACTTC. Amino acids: CASSQDRGQQETQYF.

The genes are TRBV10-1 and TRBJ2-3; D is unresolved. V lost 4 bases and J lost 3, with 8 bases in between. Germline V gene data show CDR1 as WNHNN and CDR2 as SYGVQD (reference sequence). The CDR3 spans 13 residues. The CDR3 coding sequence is TGCGCCAGCAGTGGGGCAGGTACAGATACGCAGTATTTT. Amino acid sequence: CASSGAGTDTQYF.

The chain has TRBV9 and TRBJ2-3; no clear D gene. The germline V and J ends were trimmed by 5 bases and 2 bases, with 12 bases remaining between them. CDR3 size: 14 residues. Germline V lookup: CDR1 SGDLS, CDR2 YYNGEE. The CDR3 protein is CASSENTYTDTQYF. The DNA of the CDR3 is TGTGCCAGCAGTGAAAACACGTACACAGATACGCAGTATTTT.

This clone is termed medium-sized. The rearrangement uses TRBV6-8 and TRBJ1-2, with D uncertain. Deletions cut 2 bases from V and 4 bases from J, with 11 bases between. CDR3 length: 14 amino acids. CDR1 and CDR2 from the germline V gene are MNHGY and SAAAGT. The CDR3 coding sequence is TGTGCCAGCAGTTACCCCGGAGTCCTCTATGGCTACACCTTC. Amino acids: CASSYPGVLYGYTF.

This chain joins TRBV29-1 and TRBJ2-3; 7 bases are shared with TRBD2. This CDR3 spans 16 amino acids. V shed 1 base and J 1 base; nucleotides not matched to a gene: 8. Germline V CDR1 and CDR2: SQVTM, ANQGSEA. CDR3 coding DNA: TGCAGCGTTGAAGGGGAGAAGGGAGGGGGCACAGATACGCAGTATTTT. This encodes CSVEGEKGGGTDTQYF.

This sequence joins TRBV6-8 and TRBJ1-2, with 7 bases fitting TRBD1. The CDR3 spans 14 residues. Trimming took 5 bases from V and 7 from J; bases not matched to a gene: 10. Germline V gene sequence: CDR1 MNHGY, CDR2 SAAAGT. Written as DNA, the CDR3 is TGTGCCAGCAGTACCCGACAGGGACACGCTGGCTACACCTTC. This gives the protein CASSTRQGHAGYTF.

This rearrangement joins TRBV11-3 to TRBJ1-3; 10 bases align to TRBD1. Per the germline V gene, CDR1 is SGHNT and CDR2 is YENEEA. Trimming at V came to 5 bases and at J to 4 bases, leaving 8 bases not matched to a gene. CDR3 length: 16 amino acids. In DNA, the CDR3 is TGTGCCAGCAGCCGATGGACAGGGGGGACAGGAAACACCATATATTTT. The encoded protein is CASSRWTGGTGNTIYF. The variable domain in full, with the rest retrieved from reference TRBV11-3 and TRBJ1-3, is EAGVVQSPRYKIIEKKQPVAFWCNPISGHNTLYWYLQNLGQGPELLIRYENEEAVDDSQLPKDRFSAERLKGVDSTLKIQPAELGDSAVYLCASSRWTGGTGNTIYFGEGSWLTVV.

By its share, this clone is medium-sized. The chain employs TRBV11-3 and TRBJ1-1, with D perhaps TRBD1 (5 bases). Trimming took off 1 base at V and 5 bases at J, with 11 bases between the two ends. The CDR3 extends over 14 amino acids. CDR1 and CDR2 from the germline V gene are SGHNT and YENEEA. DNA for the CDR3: TGTGCCAGCAGCTTAGGAGTCGAGGGGACTGAAGCTTTCTTT. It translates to CASSLGVEGTEAFF.

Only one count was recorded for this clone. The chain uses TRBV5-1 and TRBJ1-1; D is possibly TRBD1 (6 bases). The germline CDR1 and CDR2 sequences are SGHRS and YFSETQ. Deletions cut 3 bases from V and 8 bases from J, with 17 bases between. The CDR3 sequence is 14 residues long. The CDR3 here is CASSSAFDRIEAFF. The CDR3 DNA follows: TGCGCCAGCAGCTCGGCCTTCGACAGGATCGAAGCTTTCTTT. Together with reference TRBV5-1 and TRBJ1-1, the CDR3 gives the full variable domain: KAGVTQTPRYLIKTRGQQVTLSCSPISGHRSVSWYQQTPGQGLQFLFEYFSETQRNKGNFPGRFSGRQFSNSRSEMNVSTLELGDSALYLCASSSAFDRIEAFFGQGTRLTVV.

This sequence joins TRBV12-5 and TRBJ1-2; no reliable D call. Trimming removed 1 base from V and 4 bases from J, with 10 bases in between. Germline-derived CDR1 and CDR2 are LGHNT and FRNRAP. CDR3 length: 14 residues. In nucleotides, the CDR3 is TGTGCTAGTGGTTTGGATGCCAAACCCTATGGCTACACCTTC. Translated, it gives CASGLDAKPYGYTF.

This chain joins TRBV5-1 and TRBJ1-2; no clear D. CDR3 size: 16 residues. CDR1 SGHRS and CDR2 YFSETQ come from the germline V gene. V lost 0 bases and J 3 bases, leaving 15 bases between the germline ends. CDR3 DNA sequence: TGCGCCAGCAGCTTGGGGGAGGGCAGGTCCTACTATGGCTACACCTTC. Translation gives CASSLGEGRSYYGYTF.

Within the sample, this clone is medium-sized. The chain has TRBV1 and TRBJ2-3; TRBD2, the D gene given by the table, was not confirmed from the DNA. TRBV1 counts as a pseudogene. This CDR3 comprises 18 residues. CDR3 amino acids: CASSQGPGLATGTDTQYF. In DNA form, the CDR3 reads TGCGCCAGCAGCCAGGGACCGGGACTAGCGACGGGCACAGATACGCAGTATTTT.

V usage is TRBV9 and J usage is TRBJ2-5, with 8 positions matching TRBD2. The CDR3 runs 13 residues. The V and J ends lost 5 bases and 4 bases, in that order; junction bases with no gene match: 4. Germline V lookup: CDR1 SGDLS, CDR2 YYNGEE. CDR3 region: CASSDSGAETQYF. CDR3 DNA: TGTGCCAGCAGTGATAGCGGGGCAGAGACCCAGTACTTC.

CDR3 sequence reads: CASSGTDYSNQPQHF. The CDR3, as DNA: TGTGCCAGCAGTGGGACAGACTATAGCAATCAGCCCCAGCATTTT. This sequence joins TRBV2 and TRBJ1-5; tentative D call: TRBD1 (6 bases). V lost 4 bases and J lost 0, with 10 bases in between. This CDR3 region has 15 residues. Germline assignment: CDR1 SNHLY and CDR2 FYNNEI.

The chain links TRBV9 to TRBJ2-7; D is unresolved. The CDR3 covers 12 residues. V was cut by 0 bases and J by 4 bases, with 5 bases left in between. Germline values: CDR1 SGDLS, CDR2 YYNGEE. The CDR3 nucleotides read TGTGCCAGCAGCGTAGGGGAATACGAGCAGTACTTC. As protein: CASSVGEYEQYF.

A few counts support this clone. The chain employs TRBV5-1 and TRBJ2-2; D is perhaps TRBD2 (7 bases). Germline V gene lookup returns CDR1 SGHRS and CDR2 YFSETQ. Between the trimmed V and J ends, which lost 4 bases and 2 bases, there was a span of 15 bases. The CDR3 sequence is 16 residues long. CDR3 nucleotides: TGCGCCAGCAGCATTTATGGGGGGGCAAACACCGGGGAGCTGTTTTTT. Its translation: CASSIYGGANTGELFF. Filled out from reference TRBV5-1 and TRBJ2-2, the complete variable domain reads KAGVTQTPRYLIKTRGQQVTLSCSPISGHRSVSWYQQTPGQGLQFLFEYFSETQRNKGNFPGRFSGRQFSNSRSEMNVSTLELGDSALYLCASSIYGGANTGELFFGEGSRLTVL.

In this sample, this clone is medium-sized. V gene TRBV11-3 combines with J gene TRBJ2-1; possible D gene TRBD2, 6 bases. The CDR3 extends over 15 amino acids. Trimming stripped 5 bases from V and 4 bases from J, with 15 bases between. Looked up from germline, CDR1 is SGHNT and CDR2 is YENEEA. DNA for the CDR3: TGTGCCAGCAGCCCCTCTTCCGGGGGATACAATGAGCAGTTCTTC. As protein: CASSPSSGGYNEQFF.

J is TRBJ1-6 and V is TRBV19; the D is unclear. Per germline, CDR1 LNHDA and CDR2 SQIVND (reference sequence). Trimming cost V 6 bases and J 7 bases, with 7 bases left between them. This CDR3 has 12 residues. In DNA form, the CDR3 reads TGTGCCAGTAGGGACGGAAATTCACCCCTCCACTTT. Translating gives CASRDGNSPLHF.

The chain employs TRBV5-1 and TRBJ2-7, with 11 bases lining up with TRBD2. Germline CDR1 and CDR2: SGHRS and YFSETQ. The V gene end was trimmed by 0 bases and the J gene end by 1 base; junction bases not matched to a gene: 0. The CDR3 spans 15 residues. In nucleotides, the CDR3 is TGCGCCAGCAGCTTGGGGACTAGCGGGTCCTACGAGCAGTACGTC. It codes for CASSLGTSGSYEQYV.

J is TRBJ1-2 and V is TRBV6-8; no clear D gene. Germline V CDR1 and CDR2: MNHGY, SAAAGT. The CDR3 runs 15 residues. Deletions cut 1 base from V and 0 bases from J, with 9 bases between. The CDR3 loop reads CASSYWAPANYGYTF. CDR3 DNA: TGTGCCAGCAGTTACTGGGCGCCGGCTAACTATGGCTACACCTTC.

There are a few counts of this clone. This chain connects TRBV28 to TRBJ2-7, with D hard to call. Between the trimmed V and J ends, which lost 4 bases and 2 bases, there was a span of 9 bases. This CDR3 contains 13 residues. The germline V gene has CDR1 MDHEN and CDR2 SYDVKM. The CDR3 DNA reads TGTGCCAGCAGTTCTCCAAGGGCCTACGAGCAGTACTTC. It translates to CASSSPRAYEQYF.